This T cell receptor beta chain was recovered during a study of T cell clones after liver transplantation. Study-wide background: Third-party-reactive TCRbeta sequences from pre-transplant mixed lymphocyte reactions served as antigen-independent comparators. Apart from three HCV-positive recipients, transplants were for non-autoimmune, non-viral reasons. Draws occurred before transplant, before withdrawal, and after complete or failed withdrawal.

Trimming left V 1 base short and J 5 bases short, with 5 bases between. CDR1 and CDR2 (germline): SGHTA, FQGNSA. The CDR3 runs 12 residues. Only in-frame clones appear in the TCRdb table, and some are missing; sequencing was by immunoSEQ multiplex PCR. The sample lists around 110,000 clones; about nine tenths were seen once. Sorting of unstimulated PBMCs yielded separate CD3+CD4+ and CD3+CD8+ fractions. This chain uses TRBV7-2 with TRBJ2-5, with D hard to call. The sequence came from a human patient who received a liver transplant. Some T cells may be transferred from the graft donor. Sequenced material: CD4+ T cells from blood, taken 12 months after liver transplant. CDR3 sequence reads: CASSLDGETQYF. The DNA of the CDR3 is TGTGCCAGCAGCTTAGACGGGGAGACCCAGTACTTC. The whole variable domain, remainder taken from reference TRBV7-2 and TRBJ2-5, is GAGVSQSPSNKVTEKGKDVELRCDPISGHTALYWYRQSLGQGLEFLIYFQGNSAPDKSGLPSDRFSAERTGGSVSTLTIQRTQQEDSAVYLCASSLDGETQYFGPGTRLLVL.